The present TCR beta chain was sequenced within a study of human T cells and chemical hapten exposure. Findings of the study overall: TCRs at a frequency above 1 in 1000 stayed unchanged with DPC sensitization. Compared with pre-sensitization or healthy control sets, expanded TCRs clustered more.

Notes on this clonotype: Its antigen is unidentified.

Regarding time point: pre-sensitization, week 0. The treatment was: therapeutic diphenylcyclopropenone sensitization with weekly scalp DPC. The germline V and J ends were trimmed by 5 bases and 2 bases, with 16 bases remaining between them. This CDR3 is 16 amino acids long. Library construction involved attaching unique molecular identifiers to individual cDNA molecules, which allowed quantitative, reproducible TCR counting. From the RACE reads, TCRdb called clonotypes with MiXCR, one entry per CDR3 protein. The table has tens of thousands of distinct CDR3 sequences, around 15% seen once; the top ten hold around 4.2%.

The chain uses TRBV12-3 or TRBV12-4 and TRBJ1-5, with D possibly being TRBD1 (6 bases). Sequencing was performed on whole blood, taken in connection with sensitization to the hapten diphenylcyclopropenone (DPC). The TCR was taken from a woman aged 45 to 65 with alopecia areata. Some clones in this sample may be carry-over from other donors' samples. CDR3 bases: TGTGCCAGCAGTCCCGGACAGTTCTCCGGCAATCAGCCCCAGCATTTT. This codes for CASSPGQFSGNQPQHF.